Listed below are T cell receptor beta chains from one sample, sequenced in a study of human thymus T cells. Data came from immunoSEQ multiplex PCR; TCRdb stores just in-frame clones and leaves some out. This table holds some 120,000 clones, around 94% found once. The sequenced sample consisted of thymus tissue. The source is a boy younger than two with a congenital heart defect but otherwise immunologically healthy. CDR3s include the opening cysteine and the closing phenylalanine or tryptophan. The D gene is left open where the match is weak. Clone size is shown for a subset of rows, as once, few, many or a class of expanded clone.

TRBJ1-1,NA,NA,TRBV4-1,TGCGCCAGCAGCCAAGGTCGGGTGGCAGGGACACAATCATCTGAAACTGAAGCTTTCTTT,CASSQGRVAGTQSSETEAFF
TRBJ1-6,TRBD1,NA,TRBV4-1,TGCGCCAGCGGGGACAGATATAATTCACCCCTCCACTTT,CASGDRYNSPLHF
TRBJ1-5,TRBD1,NA,TRBV4-1,TGCGCCAGCAGCCAAGATCCGGGACAGGGGGAGGGTCAGCCCCAGCATTTT,CASSQDPGQGEGQPQHF
TRBJ1-2,NA,few,TRBV6-5,TGTGCCTCGGGCCCCAAGGGTCGCTACACCTTC,CASGPKGRYTF
TRBJ2-3,NA,NA,TRBV9,TGTGCCAGCAGCGTAGAAACAGATACGCAGTATTTT,CASSVETDTQYF
TRBJ2-3,NA,NA,TRBV27,TGTGCCAGCAGTTTCCGTCAGGGGTGGGATACGCAGTATTTT,CASSFRQGWDTQYF
TRBJ1-2,NA,NA,TRBV28,TGTGCCAGCACCGCCGAGTTGCGGCCCTTAAAAAACTATGGCTACACCTTC,CASTAELRPLKNYGYTF
TRBJ1-2,TRBD1,NA,TRBV11-1,TGTGCCAGCAGCTTAGTGGCGTGGGACAGGGGACGCACCTTC,CASSLVAWDRGRTF
TRBJ1-1,NA,NA,TRBV9,TGTGCCAGCAGCGTTCGAGAGAACACTGAAGCTTTCTTT,CASSVRENTEAFF
TRBJ2-5,TRBD2,NA,TRBV10-2,TGCGCCAGCACCCGGGGGGTCCAAGAGACCCAGTACTTC,CASTRGVQETQYF
TRBJ1-1,NA,NA,TRBV11-2,TGTGCCAGCAGCACCCGGGGGAACACTGAAGCTTTCTTT,CASSTRGNTEAFF
TRBJ2-3,NA,NA,TRBV29-1,TGCAGCATGGGGGTAGAAACAGATACGCAGTATTTT,CSMGVETDTQYF
TRBJ1-6,NA,NA,TRBV10-3,TGTGCCATCAGCACCCGGGACCACACAGAGCCCCTCCACTTT,CAISTRDHTEPLHF
TRBJ1-2,NA,NA,TRBV6-5,TGTGCCAGCAGTGACTCCAGCTTCTATGGCTACACCTTC,CASSDSSFYGYTF
TRBJ1-5,NA,NA,TRBV4-3,TGCGCCAGCAGCATAGTCGTCGTAAATCAGCCCCAGCATTTT,CASSIVVVNQPQHF
TRBJ2-5,NA,NA,TRBV7-9,TGTGCCAGCAGCCACCAGACCCAGTACTTC,CASSHQTQYF